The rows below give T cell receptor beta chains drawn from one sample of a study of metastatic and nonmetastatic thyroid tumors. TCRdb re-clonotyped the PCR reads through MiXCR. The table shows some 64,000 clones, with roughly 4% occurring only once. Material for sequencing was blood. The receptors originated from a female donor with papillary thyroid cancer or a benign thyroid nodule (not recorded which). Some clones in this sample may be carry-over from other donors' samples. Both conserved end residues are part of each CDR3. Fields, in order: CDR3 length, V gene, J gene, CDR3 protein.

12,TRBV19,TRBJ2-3,CASSIAEDTQYF
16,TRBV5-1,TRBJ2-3,CASSTTGGQGADTQYF
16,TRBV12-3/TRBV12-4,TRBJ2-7,CASSAPGRSSSCEQYF
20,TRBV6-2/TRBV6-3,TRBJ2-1,CASSPLGHRRGNSGSREQFF
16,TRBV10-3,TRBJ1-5,CAISERSFLTGKPQHF
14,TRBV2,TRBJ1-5,CASSERGNNQPQHF
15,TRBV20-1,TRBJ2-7,CSARDLRQGSYEQYF
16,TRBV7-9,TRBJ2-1,CASSSRAGKGYNEQFF
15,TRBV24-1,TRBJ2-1,CATLWLGAGYNEQFF
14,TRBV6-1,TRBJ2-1,CANSYVGDYNEQFF
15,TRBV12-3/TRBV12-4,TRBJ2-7,CASSRTGSRGYEQYF
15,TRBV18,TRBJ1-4,CASSPRDRGYEKLFF
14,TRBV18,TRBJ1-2,CASSMAGENYGYTF
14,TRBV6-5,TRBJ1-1,CASSYVHKNTEAFF
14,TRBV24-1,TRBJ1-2,CATSGGTGSYGYTF
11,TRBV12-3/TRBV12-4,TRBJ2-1,CASSRSNEQFF
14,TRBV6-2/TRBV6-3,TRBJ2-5,CASSSSGRVGTQYF
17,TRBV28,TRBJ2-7,CASSLFPRAGGESEQYF
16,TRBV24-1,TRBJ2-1,CATSDPRLSSYNEQFF
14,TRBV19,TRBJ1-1,CASSIVRGNTEAFF
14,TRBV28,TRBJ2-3,CASSFLSGTDTQYF
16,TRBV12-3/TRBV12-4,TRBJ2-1,CASSFPSPGFYNEQFF
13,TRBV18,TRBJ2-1,CASSPSTGNEQFF
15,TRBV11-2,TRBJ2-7,CASSLNSGGVGEQYF
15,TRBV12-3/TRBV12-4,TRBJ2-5,CASSLRGLHQETQYF
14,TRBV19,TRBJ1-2,CASRTQGGDYGYTF
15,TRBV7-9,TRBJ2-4,CASSRDRIAKNIQYF
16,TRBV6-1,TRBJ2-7,CASSPYTGTGSYEQYF
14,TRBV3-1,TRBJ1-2,CASSLQGAGYGYTF
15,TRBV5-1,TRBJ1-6,CASSLGTEYNSPLHF
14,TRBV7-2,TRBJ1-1,CASSFSQGKAEAFF
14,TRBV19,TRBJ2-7,CASSIAGGSYEQYF
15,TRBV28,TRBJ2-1,CASSPGGATYNEQFF
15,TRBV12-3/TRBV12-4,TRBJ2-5,CASSFKGGNQETQYF
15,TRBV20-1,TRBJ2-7,CSARVTNGRSCEQYF
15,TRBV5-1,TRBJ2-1,CASSLLAGGYNEQFF
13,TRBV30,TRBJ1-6,CAWTGNYNSPLHF
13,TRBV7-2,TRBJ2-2,CASNRGGAGELFF
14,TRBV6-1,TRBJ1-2,CASSEFVWAYGYTF
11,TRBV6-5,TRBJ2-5,CASSYVDTQYF
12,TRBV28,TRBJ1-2,CASSFGGDGYTF
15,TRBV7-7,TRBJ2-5,CASSLVWASGETQYF
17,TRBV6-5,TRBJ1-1,CASSYSGTGVSNTEAFF
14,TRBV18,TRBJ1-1,CVSSPWATNTEAFF
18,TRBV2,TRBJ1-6,CASRERQGPIGENSPLHF
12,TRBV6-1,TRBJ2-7,CATQDISYEQYF
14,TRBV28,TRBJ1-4,CASSLTRQDEKLFF
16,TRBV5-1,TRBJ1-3,CASSSGAQSSGNTIYF
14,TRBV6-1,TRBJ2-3,CASSEGQGADTQYF
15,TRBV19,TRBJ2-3,CASSTWGEGTDTQYF